The source of this T cell receptor beta chain is a study of radiation and T cells in renal cell carcinoma. General observations from the study: Top tumor clonotypes rose in blood 2 weeks post-radiation, then contracted.

Documented time point: blood 2 weeks post-SBRT. Treatment denoted: 15 Gy SBRT to primary tumor, nephrectomy 4 weeks later. The V gene's germline CDR1 is SGHNT and CDR2 YYREEE (reference sequence). V lost 0 bases to trimming and J lost 4 bases, with 12 bases between them. The CDR3 covers 15 residues. Clones were sequenced by immunoSEQ multiplex PCR, and TCRdb holds only the in-frame ones, with some missing. The sample contains roughly 150,000 clones, roughly 89% of which appear only once. A remark on this clone: Its antigen remains unidentified.

This receptor was identified in a woman aged 45-65 years with renal cell carcinoma. The material sequenced was blood, taken from a patient whose treatment included radiotherapy and nephrectomy. The chain uses TRBV5-4 and TRBJ2-3; unclear D gene. The chain's CDR3 is CASSLAPPGADTQYF. CDR3 DNA: TGTGCCAGCAGCTTGGCTCCACCGGGCGCAGATACGCAGTATTTT.